What follows describes a single T cell receptor beta chain. This sample is part of a study of PD-1 blockade in classical Hodgkin lymphoma. Time point specified: cycle 4 day 1 (C4D1), after around six weeks of nivolumab. Autologous stem cell transplantation was followed by relapse in every patient, and brentuximab vedotin exposure varied. The CDR3 is made up of 14 amino acids. The V gene's germline CDR1 is SNHLY and CDR2 FYNNEI. Trimming left V 2 bases short and J 4 bases short, with 11 bases between. The data were produced by immunoSEQ multiplex PCR, yet TCRdb's version contains in-frame clones alone and is incomplete. The table lists 100,000 or so clones, roughly 89% of them singletons, with 15% to 20% in the top ten.

Here the sequenced sample was peripheral blood mononuclear cells (PBMCs), taken before the fourth cycle of nivolumab. The J gene is TRBJ1-2, the V gene TRBV2; D uncertain. This clonotype was sampled from a human donor with classical Hodgkin lymphoma. The CDR3 loop is CASSEYSRLYGYTF. CDR3 bases: TGTGCCAGCAGTGAATACAGCAGACTCTATGGCTACACCTTC.